This T cell receptor (beta chain) was sequenced in a study of shared clonotypes between healthy human individuals. Naive-designated CD8 cells lacked CD45RO, were positively enriched for CCR7, and omitted terminally differentiated effector memory CD45RA+ cells. For every subset, genomic DNA was evenly distributed across several immunoSEQ plates. The data were produced by immunoSEQ multiplex PCR, yet TCRdb's version contains in-frame clones alone and is incomplete. The sample holds roughly 2 million clones, roughly 94% seen once. Notes on this clone: The target antigen is unknown.

Study-wide findings and caveats: Against clonotypes common to all four donors, non-shared ones had lower generation probabilities. Shared across a few donors were roughly 4.7% of the naive CD4 clonotypes. Clonotype sharing levels among donors were expected to vary with sequencing depth.

The CDR3 totals 14 residues. The V gene end was trimmed by 5 bases and the J gene end by 7 bases; junction bases not matched to a gene: 4. Germline V lookup: CDR1 SGHNT, CDR2 YYREEE (reference sequence). This chain joins TRBV5-4 and TRBJ1-6; 9 bases are a match to TRBD1. The sequencing input was naive CD8+ T cells sorted from blood. This clonotype originated in a man between 18 and 29 years old in good health. CDR3 region: CASRVGQGNSPLHF. CDR3 in DNA: TGTGCCAGCAGAGTAGGACAGGGGAATTCACCCCTCCACTTT.